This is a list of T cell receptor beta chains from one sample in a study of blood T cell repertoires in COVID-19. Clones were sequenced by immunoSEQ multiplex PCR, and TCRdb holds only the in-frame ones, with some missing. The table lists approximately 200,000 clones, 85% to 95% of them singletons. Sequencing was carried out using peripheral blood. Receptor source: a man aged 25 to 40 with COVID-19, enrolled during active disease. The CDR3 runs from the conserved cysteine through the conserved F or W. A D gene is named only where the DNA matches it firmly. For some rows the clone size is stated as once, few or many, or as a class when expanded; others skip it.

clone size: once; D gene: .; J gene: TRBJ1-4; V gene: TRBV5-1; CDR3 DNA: TGCGCCAGCAGCTTGGCCTCAGGCAAGGAAAAACTGTTTTTT; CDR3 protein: CASSLASGKEKLFF
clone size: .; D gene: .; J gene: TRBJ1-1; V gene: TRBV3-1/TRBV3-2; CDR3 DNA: TGTGCCAGCAGCCAGAGAGGGTGGAACACTGAAGCTTTCTTT; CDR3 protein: CASSQRGWNTEAFF
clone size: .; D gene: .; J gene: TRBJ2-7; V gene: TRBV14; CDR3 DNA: TGTGCCAGCAGCCAAGCAGATGACAGCTCCTACGAGCAGTACTTC; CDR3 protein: CASSQADDSSYEQYF
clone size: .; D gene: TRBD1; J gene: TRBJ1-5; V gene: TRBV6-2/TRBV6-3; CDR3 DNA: TGTGCCAGCAGTAATACAGGGGGCGCGAATCAGCCCCAGCATTTT; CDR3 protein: CASSNTGGANQPQHF
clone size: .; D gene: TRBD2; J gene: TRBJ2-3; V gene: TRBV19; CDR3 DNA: TGTGCCAGTAGTTACCGGACTAGCGGGGAAGATACGCAGTATTTT; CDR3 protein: CASSYRTSGEDTQYF
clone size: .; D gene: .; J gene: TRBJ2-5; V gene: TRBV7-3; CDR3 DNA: TGTGCCAGCAGCCGTGGGGGGGAGACCCAGTACTTC; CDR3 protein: CASSRGGETQYF
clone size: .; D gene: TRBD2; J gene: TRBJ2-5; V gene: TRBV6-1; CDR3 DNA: TGTGCCAGCAGTGTCCTGAGCGGGGGGGCCTTTTCCAACCAAGAGACCCAGTACTTC; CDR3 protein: CASSVLSGGAFSNQETQYF
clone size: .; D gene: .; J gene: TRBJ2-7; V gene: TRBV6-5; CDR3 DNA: TGTGCCAGCAGTTACGGGCAGAGCCTATACGAGCAGTACTTC; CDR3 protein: CASSYGQSLYEQYF
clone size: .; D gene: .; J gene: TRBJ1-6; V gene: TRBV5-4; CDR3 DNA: TGTGCCAGCAGCCCTGACAGGAACTATAATTCACCCCTCCACTTT; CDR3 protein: CASSPDRNYNSPLHF
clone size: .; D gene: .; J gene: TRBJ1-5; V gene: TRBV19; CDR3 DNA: TGTGCCAGTAGTTTCCGGGGGGAAGCTCGCAATCAGCCCCAGCATTTT; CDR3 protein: CASSFRGEARNQPQHF
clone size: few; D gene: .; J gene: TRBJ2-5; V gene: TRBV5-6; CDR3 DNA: TGTGCCAGCAGCTTGTCGGAGACCCAGTACTTC; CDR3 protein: CASSLSETQYF
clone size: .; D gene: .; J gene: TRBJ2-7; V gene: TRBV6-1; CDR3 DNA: TGTGCCAGCAGTGAACAGCAGGGATCGGACGAGCAGTACTTC; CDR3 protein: CASSEQQGSDEQYF
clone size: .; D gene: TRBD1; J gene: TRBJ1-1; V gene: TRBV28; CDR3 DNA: TGTGCCAGCAGTTTGTACGGGACAGGGATTGCGAACACTGAAGCTTTCTTT; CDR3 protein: CASSLYGTGIANTEAFF
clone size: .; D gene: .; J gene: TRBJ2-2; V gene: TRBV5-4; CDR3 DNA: TGTGCCAGCAGCTTGGACCTCCTAACCGGGGAGCTGTTTTTT; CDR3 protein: CASSLDLLTGELFF
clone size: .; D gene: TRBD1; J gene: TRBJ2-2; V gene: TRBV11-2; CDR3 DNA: TGTGCCAGCAGACCGGGACAGGGCCTCCCAGGAGGGACCGGGGAGCTGTTTTTT; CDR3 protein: CASRPGQGLPGGTGELFF
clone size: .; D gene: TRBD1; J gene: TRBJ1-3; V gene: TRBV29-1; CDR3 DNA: TGCAGCGTTAACAGGGGGTCTGGAAACACCATATATTTT; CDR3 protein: CSVNRGSGNTIYF
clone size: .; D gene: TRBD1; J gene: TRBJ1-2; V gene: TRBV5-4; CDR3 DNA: TGTGCCAGCAGCTTGGGGCAGGGGGCTTCTGGCTACACCTTC; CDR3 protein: CASSLGQGASGYTF
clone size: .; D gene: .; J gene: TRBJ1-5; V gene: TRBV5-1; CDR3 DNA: TGCGCCAGCAGCTTAGAGTTAAATCAGCCCCAGCATTTT; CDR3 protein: CASSLELNQPQHF
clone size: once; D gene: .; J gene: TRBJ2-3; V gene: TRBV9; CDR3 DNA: TGTGCCAGCAGCCCGGTAGGGGCCGGACAGAGCACAGATACGCAGTATTTT; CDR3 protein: CASSPVGAGQSTDTQYF
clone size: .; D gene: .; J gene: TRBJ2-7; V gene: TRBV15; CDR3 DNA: TGTGCCACCAGCAGAGATCAGGGCGCCTACGAGCAGTACTTC; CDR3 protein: CATSRDQGAYEQYF
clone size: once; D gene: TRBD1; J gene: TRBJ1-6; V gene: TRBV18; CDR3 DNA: TGTGCCAGCTCACTTGGAAATCCGGGACAGGGTGTTTCACCCCTCCACTTT; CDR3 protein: CASSLGNPGQGVSPLHF
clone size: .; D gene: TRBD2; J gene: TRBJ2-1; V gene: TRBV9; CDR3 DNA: TGTGCCAGCAGCGTAGATGGACTAGCTCTCCCAGAGGGGAATGAGCAGTTCTTC; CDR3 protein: CASSVDGLALPEGNEQFF
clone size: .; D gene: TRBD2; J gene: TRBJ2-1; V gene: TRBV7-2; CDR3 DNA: TGTGCCAGCAGTCTTACTAGCGGGGGGGCGTATGAGCAGTTCTTC; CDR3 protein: CASSLTSGGAYEQFF
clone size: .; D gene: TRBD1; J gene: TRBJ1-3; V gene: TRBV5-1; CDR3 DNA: TGCGCCAGCAGCTTACAGGGGGACGGAAACACCATATATTTT; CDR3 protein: CASSLQGDGNTIYF
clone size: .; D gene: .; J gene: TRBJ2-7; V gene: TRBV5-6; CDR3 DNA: TGTGCCAGCAGCTTGGTGGTAGGGGGCGAGCAGTACTTC; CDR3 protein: CASSLVVGGEQYF
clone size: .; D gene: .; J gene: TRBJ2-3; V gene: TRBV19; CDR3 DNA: TGTGCCAGTAGGAGTCGCACAGATACGCAGTATTTT; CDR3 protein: CASRSRTDTQYF
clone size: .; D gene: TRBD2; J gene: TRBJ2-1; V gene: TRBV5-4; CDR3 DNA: TGTGCCAGCACCTTTGGAGGAGCGGGGGGGCAGGAGCAGTTCTTC; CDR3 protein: CASTFGGAGGQEQFF
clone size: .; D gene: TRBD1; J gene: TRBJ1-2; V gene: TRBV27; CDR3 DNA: TGTGCCAGCTCAAGACGGGACAGGTCGTTCGGCTACACCTTC; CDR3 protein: CASSRRDRSFGYTF
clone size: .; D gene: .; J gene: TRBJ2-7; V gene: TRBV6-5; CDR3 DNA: TGTGCCAGCAGTTACTCGACTAGTCTACCCTACGAGCAGTACTTC; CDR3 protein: CASSYSTSLPYEQYF
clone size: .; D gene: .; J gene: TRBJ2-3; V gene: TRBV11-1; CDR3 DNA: TGTGCCAGCAGCCCCGCCCGGACGGGGACAGATACGCAGTATTTT; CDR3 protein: CASSPARTGTDTQYF
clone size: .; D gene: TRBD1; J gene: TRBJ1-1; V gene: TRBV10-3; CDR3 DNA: TGTGCCATCAGTGAGGGACAGGCGAACACTGAAGCTTTCTTT; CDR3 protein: CAISEGQANTEAFF
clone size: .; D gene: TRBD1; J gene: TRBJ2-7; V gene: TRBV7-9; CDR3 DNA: TGTGCCAGCAACCCGGACAGGGGATACTACGAGCAGTACTTC; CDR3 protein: CASNPDRGYYEQYF
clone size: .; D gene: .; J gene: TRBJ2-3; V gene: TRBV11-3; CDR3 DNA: TGTGCCAGCAGCTTAGGGAGGGATACGCAGTATTTT; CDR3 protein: CASSLGRDTQYF
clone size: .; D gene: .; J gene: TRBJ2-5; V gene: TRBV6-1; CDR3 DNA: TGTGCCAGCAGTGAAGAGCGTAGACAAGAGACCCAGTACTTC; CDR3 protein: CASSEERRQETQYF
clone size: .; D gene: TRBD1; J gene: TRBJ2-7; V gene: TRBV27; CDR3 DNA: TGTGCCAGCAGTTCGGGACAGGGGTTCTACGAGCAGTACTTC; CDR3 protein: CASSSGQGFYEQYF
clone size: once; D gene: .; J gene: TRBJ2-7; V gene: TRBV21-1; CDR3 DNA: TGTGCCAGCAGCAAGGAGGGCGCAGGCTCCTACGAGCAGTACTTC; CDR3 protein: CASSKEGAGSYEQYF
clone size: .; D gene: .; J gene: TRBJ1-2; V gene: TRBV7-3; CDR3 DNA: TGTGCCAGCAGCGTCGCCCCAGGGTTGGAAGCTAACTATGGCTACACCTTC; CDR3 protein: CASSVAPGLEANYGYTF
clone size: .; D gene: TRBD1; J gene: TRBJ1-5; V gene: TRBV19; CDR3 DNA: TGTGCCAGTAGCGCTGGGACAGTCAATCAGCCCCAGCATTTT; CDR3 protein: CASSAGTVNQPQHF
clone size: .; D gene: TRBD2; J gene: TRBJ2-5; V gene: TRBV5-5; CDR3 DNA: TGTGCCAGCAGCTTGACCGGGTCCGGCGGGGGCCAAGAGACCCAGTACTTC; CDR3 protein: CASSLTGSGGGQETQYF
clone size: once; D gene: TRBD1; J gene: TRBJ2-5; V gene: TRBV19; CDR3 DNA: TGTGCCAGTAGTCTACCCCCGCTTCAGGGGGCCAACCAAGAGACCCAGTACTTC; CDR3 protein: CASSLPPLQGANQETQYF
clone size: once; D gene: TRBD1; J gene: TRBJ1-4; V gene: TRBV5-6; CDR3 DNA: TGTGCCAGCAGCGTACCACAGGGGGAAAAACTGTTTTTT; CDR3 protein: CASSVPQGEKLFF
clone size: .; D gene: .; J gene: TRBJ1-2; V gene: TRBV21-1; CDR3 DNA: TGTGCCAGCAGCTCAACCAACATACCGGGATCAGATGGCTACACCTTC; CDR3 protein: CASSSTNIPGSDGYTF
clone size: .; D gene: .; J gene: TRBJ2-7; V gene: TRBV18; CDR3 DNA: TGTGCCAGCTCACCAAGGTCACAGAGCTACGAGCAGTACTTC; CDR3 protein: CASSPRSQSYEQYF
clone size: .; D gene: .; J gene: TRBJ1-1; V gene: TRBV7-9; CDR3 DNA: TGTGCCAGCAGGGGAGGGGCGAACACTGAAGCTTTCTTT; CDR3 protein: CASRGGANTEAFF
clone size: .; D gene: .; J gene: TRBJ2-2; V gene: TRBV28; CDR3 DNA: TGTGCCAGCAGTTTGTTTGGTAGAATGAACACCGGGGAGCTGTTTTTT; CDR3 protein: CASSLFGRMNTGELFF
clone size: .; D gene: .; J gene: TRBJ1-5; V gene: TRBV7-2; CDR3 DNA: TGTGCCAGCAGCTTAGTACAGAATAGCAATCAGCCCCAGCATTTT; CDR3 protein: CASSLVQNSNQPQHF
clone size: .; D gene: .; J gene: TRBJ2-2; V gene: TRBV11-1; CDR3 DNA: TGTGCCAGCAGCTTACTGGGGGCGGAATCAACCGGGGAGCTGTTTTTT; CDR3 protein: CASSLLGAESTGELFF
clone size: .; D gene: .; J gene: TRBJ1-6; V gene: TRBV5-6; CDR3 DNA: TGTGCCAGCAGCTTGGGAGGGGCAGGGGAATCACCCCTCCACTTT; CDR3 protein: CASSLGGAGESPLHF
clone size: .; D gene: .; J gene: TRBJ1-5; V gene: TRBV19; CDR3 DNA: TGTGCCAGTAGTAGGGATTTCAGGGGAGCAGGGCCCCAGCATTTT; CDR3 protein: CASSRDFRGAGPQHF
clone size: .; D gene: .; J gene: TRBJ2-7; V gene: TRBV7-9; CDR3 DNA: TGTGCCAGCAGCTCGGGGAGGAGCGAGCAGTACTTC; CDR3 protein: CASSSGRSEQYF
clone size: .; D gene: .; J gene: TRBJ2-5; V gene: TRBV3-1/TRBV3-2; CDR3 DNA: TGTGCCAGCAGTACGCCGGGGGAGACCCAGTACTTC; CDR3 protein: CASSTPGETQYF